The table lists the clone carrying this TCR beta chain with many counts. As yet, its antigen is unknown. V dropped 4 bases and J dropped 2 bases, with 11 bases sitting between them. The CDR3 contains 14 residues. The germline gives CDR1 SGHDN, CDR2 FVKESK. The data were obtained in a study of regulatory T cells in long-lasting Graves disease. Study conclusions and caveats: Favoring TRBV28, TRBJ1-2 and TRBJ2-5 was a feature seen in persistent disease. Persistent Graves' patients showed less TCR diversity than newly diagnosed ones. No thyroid tissue was studied; the work used peripheral blood only.

Time point noted: persistent/refractory GD, antithyroid drugs over 5 years with positive TRAb. PBMCs provided the RNA from which the TCR library was made. Investigators prepared the TCR beta libraries by applying iRepertoire HTBI primers and Arm-PCR of CDR3 regions. Authors' methods: The samples included 60 to 75 TRBV and under 15 TRBJ segments. A single record per CDR3 protein comes from TCRdb applying MiXCR to the multiplex PCR reads. Clone size and V and J calls follow TCRdb, not the original study. The sample carries a few hundred thousand distinct CDR3 sequences, approximately 25% recorded once.

This chain uses TRBV14 with TRBJ1-1; TRBD1 might be the D (5 bases). The sequence was obtained from a middle-aged woman with Graves disease. This sample comprised peripheral blood mononuclear cells (PBMCs), obtained when the disease was refractory, from a patient treated with antithyroid drugs. The CDR3 nucleotides are TGTGCCAGCAGCCCTGGGACTTCTAACACTGAAGCTTTCTTT. Amino acids: CASSPGTSNTEAFF.